Listed below are T cell receptor beta chains from one sample, sequenced in a study of identical twins. TCRdb re-called the 5' RACE reads through MiXCR, storing one row per CDR3 protein. The sample carries 350,000 or so distinct CDR3 sequences, roughly an eighth recorded once. These data are also associated with another study on yellow fever vaccine responses in identical twins.

The sequenced sample was CD8+ T cells sorted from blood. The receptors stem from a woman aged 18 to 35 in good health. Both conserved end residues are part of each CDR3.

j_call v_call cdr3_aa
TRBJ2-3 TRBV29-1 CSVDHRDPDTQYF
TRBJ1-2 TRBV4-1 CASSQDQAGGVYGYTF
TRBJ2-3 TRBV15 CATSLAGRTDTQYF
TRBJ2-1 TRBV20-1 CSARDIAGGLNEQFF
TRBJ2-5 TRBV28 CASSSLGAQETQYF
TRBJ2-5 TRBV11-2 CASSSAGWDQETQYF
TRBJ2-5 TRBV12-3/TRBV12-4 CASTSSGRGQETQYF
TRBJ2-4 TRBV6-1 CASSETGQGWDIQYF
TRBJ2-5 TRBV3-1 CACSQDRTGVETQYF
TRBJ2-1 TRBV27 CASSPDRPPYYNEQFF
TRBJ1-2 TRBV4-1 CASSQDLRKFNYGYTF
TRBJ2-1 TRBV12-3/TRBV12-4 CASRQGGPYNEQFF
TRBJ1-1 TRBV4-1 CASSQDWELAFF
TRBJ2-4 TRBV19 CASRVDGGGDIQYF
TRBJ2-5 TRBV10-2 CASSESGSSAVETQYF
TRBJ2-3 TRBV6-5 CASSYDLSGRDTQYF
TRBJ2-2 TRBV6-5 CASSYLAGTNTGELFF
TRBJ2-2 TRBV29-1 CSAITENTGELFF
TRBJ2-1 TRBV7-2 CASGRRAGGYDEQFF
TRBJ2-3 TRBV6-4 CASSDVQGSDTQYF
TRBJ1-5 TRBV27 CASSSGQVNQPQHF
TRBJ2-3 TRBV4-1 CASSQAGAGLRDTQYF
TRBJ2-7 TRBV20-1 CSASTSSEKLRGEQYF
TRBJ2-7 TRBV15 CATSRDWGNYEQYF
TRBJ2-1 TRBV3-1 CASSHQVYNEQFF
TRBJ2-1 TRBV9 CASGVGGNEQFF
TRBJ2-1 TRBV24-1 CATKTSDYNEQFF
TRBJ1-5 TRBV6-1 CASSEGPGQASNQPQHF